Below, 29 T cell receptor beta chains from the same sample are listed, as sequenced in a study of cytomegalovirus exposure and HLA in healthy donors. Primers: 60 Vbeta forward and 13 Jbeta reverse. Repertoires were generated with immunoSEQ multiplex PCR, while TCRdb's copy carries only in-frame clones and drops some. The sample has 110,000 to 150,000 clones; approximately 68% are singletons. Specimen: PBMCs. The receptors shown here come from a man aged 35 to 55 in good health and CMV-seronegative.

The rearrangement joins TRBV7-2 to TRBJ2-5, with 8 bases lining up with TRBD2. V was clipped by 1 base and J by 6 bases; unmatched bases: 4. This CDR3 spans 14 amino acids. CDR1 is SGHTA and CDR2 is FQGNSA in the germline V gene. CDR3 amino acids: CASSLGGGPKTQYF. DNA of the CDR3: TGTGCCAGCAGCTTAGGCGGGGGGCCCAAGACCCAGTACTTC.

V usage is TRBV5-4 and J usage is TRBJ1-2; 9 bases match TRBD1. Germline V gives CDR1 SGHNT, CDR2 YYREEE (reference sequence). The CDR3 is made up of 15 amino acids. V was clipped by 5 bases and J by 3 bases; unmatched bases: 8. The CDR3 nucleotides read TGTGCCAGCAGAATGGACAGGGGTCATTACTATGGCTACACCTTC. It specifies CASRMDRGHYYGYTF.

The chain uses TRBV5-1 and TRBJ1-2, with TRBD1 matching 8 bases. V trimming: 5 bases; J trimming: 4 bases; junction bases outside the gene matches: 7. CDR1 is SGHRS, CDR2 YFSETQ, per germline. This CDR3 spans 14 amino acids. The CDR3 coding sequence is TGCGCCAGCAGACCGACAGGGGTGCGCTATGGCTACACCTTC. It translates to CASRPTGVRYGYTF.

In this sample, this clone turned up once. One junction end disagrees with the germline gene, perhaps due to a read error. The rearrangement joins TRBV9 to TRBJ1-2; 7 bases agree with TRBD1. Germline values: CDR1 SGDLS, CDR2 YYNGEE. CDR3 size: 12 residues. The CDR3 loop is CASSSPRGGYPF. CDR3 sequence (DNA): TGTGCCAGCAGCTCCCCGCGAGGGGGCTACCCCTTC.

This clone was observed a few times. The chain is built from TRBV28 and TRBJ1-5, with 7 positions matching TRBD1. The CDR3 has 15 residues. Germline assignment: CDR1 MDHEN and CDR2 SYDVKM. V shed 3 bases, J shed 7 bases, and the junction held 9 bases outside the gene matches. CDR3 DNA sequence: TGTGCCAGCAGTTTGACAGGGCACAGGCTACAGCCCCAGCATTTT. This translates into CASSLTGHRLQPQHF.

As regards this clone: Relative to the germline gene, one junction end is altered; a read error may explain this. The V gene is TRBV5-1, the J gene TRBJ1-4, with TRBD1 matching over 8 bases. The CDR3 has 13 amino acids. Per the germline V gene, CDR1 is SGHRS and CDR2 is YFSETQ. CDR3: CASSLDRAEKLFF. The CDR3 DNA is TGCGCCAGCAGTTTGGACAGGGCAGAAAAACTGTTTTTT. Together with reference TRBV5-1 and TRBJ1-4, the CDR3 gives the full variable domain: KAGVTQTPRYLIKTRGQQVTLSCSPISGHRSVSWYQQTPGQGLQFLFEYFSETQRNKGNFPGRFSGRQFSNSRSEMNVSTLELGDSALYLCASSLDRAEKLFFGSGTQLSVL.

This clone has a single count. The chain recombines TRBV18 with TRBJ1-3; no definite D call. The V gene lost 2 bases and the J gene lost 0 bases, with 8 bases spanning the gap. Germline V lookup: CDR1 KGHSH, CDR2 LQKENI. The CDR3 loop spans 15 amino acids. The DNA of the CDR3 is TGTGCCAGCTCACCAAGCCGGAGCTCTGGAAACACCATATATTTT. Translated: CASSPSRSSGNTIYF.

In its sample, this clone was seen once. The CDR3 DNA reads as TGTGCCAGTAGTATAGATGGCAGGTCCGGTTTCGGCTACACCTTC. Protein product: CASSIDGRSGFGYTF. The chain links TRBV19 to TRBJ1-2, with no clear D. CDR3 size: 15 residues. Germline V gene data show CDR1 as LNHDA and CDR2 as SQIVND (reference sequence). V lost 0 bases to trimming and J lost 8 bases, with 16 bases between them.

This chain links TRBV7-2 with TRBJ1-2; possible D gene TRBD1, 5 bases. Germline CDR1 is SGHTA and CDR2 is FQGNSA. V was trimmed by 4 bases and J by 3 bases, leaving 12 bases between them. This CDR3 has 14 amino acids. CDR3 nucleotide sequence: TGTGCCAGCAGCTCACACAGGAGTCACTATGGCTACACCTTC. This encodes CASSSHRSHYGYTF.

V usage is TRBV27 and J usage is TRBJ2-7; 9 nucleotides agree with TRBD2. The CDR3 is made up of 14 amino acids. Germline V lookup: CDR1 MNHEY, CDR2 SMNVEV (reference sequence). V dropped 4 bases and J dropped 3; count of bases not matched to a gene: 4. The CDR3 reads CASSWGLADYEQYF. The CDR3, as DNA: TGTGCCAGCAGTTGGGGACTAGCTGACTACGAGCAGTACTTC.

This chain uses TRBV6-4 with TRBJ2-3; 13 nucleotides line up with TRBD2. The germline CDR1 and CDR2 sequences are MRHNA and SNTAGT. CDR3 length: 15 residues. Unmatched junction bases numbered 3, after V lost 5 bases and J lost 4 bases. This CDR3 is CASSPGTSGADTQYF. DNA for the CDR3: TGTGCCAGCAGTCCCGGGACTAGCGGGGCAGATACGCAGTATTTT.

In this sample, this clone turned up once. The V call is TRBV27, the J call TRBJ1-2, with D possibly being TRBD1 (5 bases). This CDR3 contains 14 residues. Germline V gene sequence: CDR1 MNHEY, CDR2 SMNVEV (reference sequence). V was cut by 3 bases and J by 4 bases, with 12 bases left in between. CDR3 region: CASSFLGAAYGYTF. For the CDR3, the DNA is TGTGCCAGCAGTTTTTTAGGGGCAGCCTATGGCTACACCTTC.

V and J are TRBV11-2 and TRBJ1-2; D perhaps matches TRBD1 (5 bases). The germline gives CDR1 SGHAT, CDR2 FQNNGV. V lost 8 bases and J lost 8, with 18 bases in between. The CDR3 length is 13 residues. As DNA, the CDR3 is TGTGCCAGCGCGGGACCCAGGGAATTCGGCTACACCTTC. Residues: CASAGPREFGYTF.

The chain has TRBV28 and TRBJ1-2; 11 bases are a match to TRBD1. CDR3 length: 15 amino acids. The V gene end was trimmed by 3 bases and the J gene end by 6 bases; junction bases not matched to a gene: 6. Looked up from germline, CDR1 is MDHEN and CDR2 is SYDVKM. Here the CDR3 DNA reads TGTGCCAGCAGTTTGGTCATGGGACAGGGGGATGGCTACACCTTC. Protein product: CASSLVMGQGDGYTF.

This clone showed up just once. The chain uses TRBV5-4 and TRBJ2-7; TRBD2 aligns across 15 bases. Germline-derived CDR1 and CDR2 are SGHNT and YYREEE (reference sequence). This CDR3 spans 16 amino acids. With V trimmed by 4 bases and J by 6 bases, 8 bases remained unmatched. CDR3 amino acids: CASSPGLAGGQSEQYF. The CDR3 DNA reads TGTGCCAGCAGCCCGGGACTAGCGGGAGGACAGAGCGAGCAGTACTTC. The variable domain in full, with the rest retrieved from reference TRBV5-4 and TRBJ2-7, is ETGVTQSPTHLIKTRGQQVTLRCSSQSGHNTVSWYQQALGQGPQFIFQYYREEENGRGNFPPRFSGLQFPNYSSELNVNALELDDSALYLCASSPGLAGGQSEQYFGPGTRLTVT.

This clone was counted only a few times. The rearrangement links TRBV6-1 to TRBJ1-1; D remains ambiguous. V was shortened by 2 bases and J by 4 bases, with 11 bases between the two germline ends. Per the germline V gene, CDR1 is MNHNS and CDR2 is SASEGT. CDR3 size: 14 residues. CDR3 nucleotides: TGTGCCAGCAGTGAATGGAGACGGGGCACTGAAGCTTTCTTT. It codes for CASSEWRRGTEAFF.

The rearrangement links TRBV5-1 to TRBJ2-7; 9 bases are a match to TRBD2. The V segment lost 3 bases and the J segment 2 bases; nucleotides outside the gene matches: 9. The CDR3 contains 16 residues. Per the germline V gene, CDR1 is SGHRS and CDR2 is YFSETQ. The CDR3 reads CASSSHSGSRPYEQYF. CDR3 DNA sequence: TGCGCCAGCAGCTCACATAGCGGGAGCCGCCCCTACGAGCAGTACTTC. The entire variable domain, with the rest obtained from reference TRBV5-1 and TRBJ2-7, is as follows: KAGVTQTPRYLIKTRGQQVTLSCSPISGHRSVSWYQQTPGQGLQFLFEYFSETQRNKGNFPGRFSGRQFSNSRSEMNVSTLELGDSALYLCASSSHSGSRPYEQYFGPGTRLTVT.

V usage is TRBV5-1 and J usage is TRBJ2-7; the D is unclear. Germline V lookup: CDR1 SGHRS, CDR2 YFSETQ. The CDR3 consists of 15 residues. V dropped 2 bases and J dropped 2 bases, with 14 bases sitting between them. CDR3 sequence reads: CASSLIGAIAYEQYF. The CDR3 bases are TGCGCCAGCAGCTTAATTGGAGCTATAGCCTACGAGCAGTACTTC.

This chain joins TRBV5-1 and TRBJ2-1; 7 nucleotides agree with TRBD2. V trimming: 0 bases; J trimming: 9 bases; junction bases outside the gene matches: 6. The CDR3 covers 14 residues. Germline loops: CDR1 SGHRS, CDR2 YFSETQ. CDR3 sequence (DNA): TGCGCCAGCAGCTTGGGACCGGGGAGGGGTGAGCAGTTCTTC. Residues: CASSLGPGRGEQFF.

The chain couples TRBV27 to TRBJ1-5; 9 bases map to TRBD1. Germline CDR1 MNHEY, CDR2 SMNVEV (reference sequence). The CDR3 runs 17 residues. Germline trimming cut 0 bases from V and 7 bases from J; bases unmatched to any gene: 10. CDR3 amino acids: CASSLSGLGQGSQPQHF. The CDR3 coding sequence is TGTGCCAGCAGTTTATCGGGATTGGGACAGGGTTCGCAGCCCCAGCATTTT.

The chain recombines TRBV6-5 with TRBJ2-7, with TRBD1 matching over 9 bases. This CDR3 region has 13 residues. Trimming removed 8 bases from V and 2 bases from J; junction bases left unmatched: 4. CDR1 and CDR2 from the germline V gene are MNHEY and SVGAGI. The CDR3 region has the DNA TGTGCCAGCGCTCGGACAGGGGCCTACGAGCAGTACTTC. Protein product: CASARTGAYEQYF.

This chain links TRBV12-2 with TRBJ2-2; whether TRBD2, the table's D call, matches the DNA was not checked. TRBV12-2 is noted as a pseudogene. The CDR3 sequence is 14 residues long. CDR3 DNA: TGTGCAAGTCGCTTTGGGGGGGACACCGGGGAGCTGTTTTTT. Translated: CASRFGGDTGELFF.

This clone has only one observation. CDR3 protein: CASSPRMEMNTEAFF. The CDR3 nucleotides read TGTGCCAGCAGCCCCAGAATGGAGATGAACACTGAAGCTTTCTTT. The chain has TRBV9 and TRBJ1-1; D remains ambiguous. V gave up 4 bases and J gave up 0 bases, with 13 bases separating them. From germline, CDR1 is SGDLS and CDR2 YYNGEE. This CDR3 contains 15 residues.

The V and J genes are TRBV2 and TRBJ1-6, with TRBD1 identical over 8 bases. The CDR3 consists of 16 residues. After removal of 3 bases from V and 13 bases from J, the junction contained 14 bases not matched to a gene. Germline assignment: CDR1 SNHLY and CDR2 FYNNEI. CDR3 region: CASSEPRPGQGAPLHF. CDR3 DNA: TGTGCCAGCAGTGAGCCCCGACCTGGACAGGGAGCTCCCCTCCACTTT.

This chain uses TRBV6-5 with TRBJ1-1, with TRBD1 matching 7 bases. Germline CDR1 MNHEY, CDR2 SVGAGI. The junction had 7 bases not matched to a gene; V was cut back by 5 bases and J by 1 base. This CDR3 is built from 15 residues. The CDR3 region has the DNA TGTGCCAGCAGTCTGACAGGGATCCGGAACACTGAAGCTTTCTTT. This translates into CASSLTGIRNTEAFF.

The chain has TRBV27 and TRBJ2-3; TRBD2 matches at 11 bases. Trimming at V came to 5 bases and at J to 2 bases, leaving 6 bases not matched to a gene. Germline V gene data show CDR1 as MNHEY and CDR2 as SMNVEV (reference sequence). This CDR3 comprises 16 residues. CDR3 sequence: CASSPWGLADTDTQYF. The CDR3 nucleotides read TGTGCCAGCAGTCCATGGGGACTAGCGGACACAGATACGCAGTATTTT.

CDR3 nucleotides: TGCAGCGCCGGGGGACTAGTTATTGAAGAGCAGTACTTC. This encodes CSAGGLVIEEQYF. The rearrangement joins TRBV29-1 to TRBJ2-7, with TRBD2 matching over 8 bases. V shed 7 bases, J shed 7 bases, and the junction held 12 bases outside the gene matches. There are 13 residues in the CDR3. The germline V gene has CDR1 SQVTM and CDR2 ANQGSEA.

The chain has TRBV6-1 and TRBJ1-5, with 9 positions matching TRBD1. This CDR3 has 15 residues. From germline, CDR1 is MNHNS and CDR2 SASEGT. The J segment lost 4 bases and the V segment lost 5 bases, leaving 6 bases of the junction unmatched. The CDR3 region is CASSSLDRGNQPQHF. Written as DNA, the CDR3 is TGTGCCAGCAGTTCCCTGGACAGGGGAAATCAGCCCCAGCATTTT.

The CDR3 DNA sequence: TGCAGCGTTGGGGCGGGTCTTTTAGATACGCAGTATTTT. This sequence encodes CSVGAGLLDTQYF. This rearrangement joins TRBV29-1 to TRBJ2-3; tentative D call: TRBD2 (5 bases). Trimming cost V 4 bases and J 5 bases, with 13 bases left between them. The V gene's germline CDR1 is SQVTM and CDR2 ANQGSEA. This CDR3 region has 13 residues.